A single T cell receptor (beta chain) is shown here with its context. Its matching antigen is unknown. This sample also contains other DNA sequences that code for the same CDR3. The germline V gene has CDR1 SGHDN and CDR2 FVKESK. Losses at the gene ends were 2 bases for V and 5 bases for J; bases not matched to a gene: 8. This CDR3 contains 17 residues. This record comes from a study of cytomegalovirus exposure and HLA in healthy donors. Study as a whole: A preliminary data release comprised around 85 million unique TCRs obtained from HLA-typed donors. Whole-study results and caveats: Rare sequences made up most TCRs, while some public TCRs were found in many donors. The HLA-A and HLA-B alleles of most subjects were reportedly predicted accurately from TCR beta sequences.

The PCR contained 60 Vbeta and 13 Jbeta primers. Method: immunoSEQ multiplex PCR; TCRdb's copy keeps in-frame clones and lacks some. The top ten clones hold 2% to 2.5% of a sample with some 180,000 clones, around 85% of them seen once. The rearrangement uses TRBV14 and TRBJ2-1; TRBD2 matches at 11 bases. Material: PBMCs. The source of this sequence is a woman aged 45-60 years in good health and CMV-seronegative. CDR3 in DNA: TGTGCCAGCAGCCAACTGACCGGGACTAGCGGCAACAATGAGCAGTTCTTC. Translating it yields CASSQLTGTSGNNEQFF.